A selection of T cell receptor beta chains follows, all from one sample in a study of T cells in Graves' hyperthyroidism and ophthalmopathy. TCRdb reanalysed the multiplex PCR reads using MiXCR and keeps one entry per CDR3 protein. Here the sample spans about 540,000 distinct CDR3 sequences, around 42% being singletons. Sequencing input: peripheral blood or thyroid tissue (not recorded which). Receptors originate from a woman between 18 and 29 years old with Graves' hyperthyroidism. Each CDR3 is given with its conserved first and last residue. D genes are given only for firm matches. Size tells how often a clone was seen (once, few, many) or the class of an expanded clone, and some rows leave it out.

J	D	V	size	CDR3	DNA
TRBJ2-7	-	TRBV10-3	once	CAISESGRPEQYF	TGTGCCATCAGTGAGTCCGGGAGACCCGAGCAGTACTTC
TRBJ2-7	-	TRBV2	few	CASSITGTPQEPNEQYF	TGTGCCAGCAGCATCACCGGGACACCTCAGGAGCCGAACGAGCAGTACTTC
TRBJ1-1	-	TRBV2	-	CARRDLRTEAFF	TGTGCCCGTCGGGACCTACGAACTGAAGCTTTCTTT
TRBJ1-5	-	TRBV24-1	-	CADSWAQPQHF	TGTGCTGACAGTTGGGCTCAGCCCCAGCATTTT
TRBJ2-7	TRBD1	TRBV10-3	-	CATGQNTYEQYF	TGTGCCACGGGACAGAATACCTACGAGCAGTACTTC
TRBJ1-1	-	TRBV29-1	-	CSAIGPINTEAFF	TGCAGCGCAATAGGTCCGATAAACACTGAAGCTTTCTTT
TRBJ2-3	-	TRBV7-2	many	CASSLAKTDTQYF	TGTGCCAGCAGCTTAGCGAAGACAGATACGCAGTATTTT
TRBJ2-5	-	TRBV10-3	-	CAISEAGAPETQYF	TGTGCCATCAGTGAGGCGGGGGCGCCGGAGACCCAGTACTTC
TRBJ2-6	-	TRBV2	many	CASRTDSGANVLTF	TGTGCCAGCCGGACAGACTCTGGGGCCAACGTCCTGACTTTC
TRBJ1-1	-	TRBV10-3	-	CAISEGPRVSEAFF	TGTGCCATCAGTGAAGGACCCCGAGTTAGTGAAGCTTTCTTT